These T cell receptor beta chains were read from a single sample in a study of chemoradiotherapy in HPV16-positive cancers. Using immunoSEQ multiplex PCR, the repertoire was profiled, and TCRdb retains in-frame clones only, with some absent. This sample has about 7,500 clones, with 71% found just once. The sample here was tumor tissue, taken from a patient who underwent chemoradiotherapy. The source is a human donor with HPV-associated anogenital cancer. CDR3s include the opening cysteine and the closing phenylalanine or tryptophan. A D gene is named only where the DNA matches it firmly. Rows may omit the clone size; those that give it use once, few, many or a size class.

abundance	j_gene	v_gene	d_gene	CDR3nt	CDR3aa
NA	TRBJ2-3	TRBV18	NA	TGTGCCAGCTCACCGGCCACAGGGGACTACACAGATACGCAGTATTTT	CASSPATGDYTDTQYF
NA	TRBJ2-7	TRBV27	NA	TGTGCCAGCAGTTTCCAAGGGAACTCCTACGAGCAGTACTTC	CASSFQGNSYEQYF
NA	TRBJ2-7	TRBV5-5	TRBD2	TGTGCCAGCAGCCTTGGGCTAGCGGGAGACCTCTACGAGCAGTACTTC	CASSLGLAGDLYEQYF
NA	TRBJ2-2	TRBV11-2	NA	TGTGCCAGCAGCTTCGGGACAAACACCGGGGAGCTGTTTTTT	CASSFGTNTGELFF
NA	TRBJ2-2	TRBV11-2	TRBD1	TGTGCCAGCAGCCCCCTAGGGACAGGGCTCACCGGGGAGCTGTTTTTT	CASSPLGTGLTGELFF
once	TRBJ2-3	TRBV29-1	NA	TGCAGCGACCACGGGAGCACAGATACGCAGTATTTT	CSDHGSTDTQYF
NA	TRBJ1-1	TRBV30	NA	TGTGCCTGGAGTGTACCCGGGGTGGGCACTGAAGCTTTCTTT	CAWSVPGVGTEAFF
NA	TRBJ2-3	TRBV5-1	NA	TGCGCCAGCAGCTTGGCCGGGGAAGATACGCAGTATTTT	CASSLAGEDTQYF
NA	TRBJ1-1	TRBV5-1	NA	TGCGCCAGCAGCTTGGACGGGTATGGGACTGAAGCTTTCTTT	CASSLDGYGTEAFF
NA	TRBJ1-1	TRBV11-3	NA	TGTGCCAGCAGTACCCAGAGGGACACTGAAGCTTTCTTT	CASSTQRDTEAFF
NA	TRBJ2-5	TRBV2	TRBD2	TGTGCCAGCAGTGAGGGGACTAGCCGTGAGACCCAGTACTTC	CASSEGTSRETQYF
NA	TRBJ2-1	TRBV7-3	TRBD2	TGTGCCAGCAGCCTTCGTGGCGGGGGGGCATACAATGAGCAGTTCTTC	CASSLRGGGAYNEQFF
NA	TRBJ1-1	TRBV10-3	TRBD1	TGTGCCATCAATAGACAGGGGGAGGGTGAAGCTTTCTTT	CAINRQGEGEAFF
NA	TRBJ1-1	TRBV14	NA	TGTGCCAGCAGCCATCAGGCCAACACTGAAGCTTTCTTT	CASSHQANTEAFF
NA	TRBJ1-5	TRBV5-1	NA	TGCGCCAGCAGCTTGGCTCCAGGCCCCAATCAGCCCCAGCATTTT	CASSLAPGPNQPQHF
few	TRBJ2-7	TRBV5-5	NA	TGTGCCAGCAGCTTATCGGTCTACGAGCAGTACTTC	CASSLSVYEQYF
NA	TRBJ2-3	TRBV5-1	NA	TGCGCCAGCAGCCTGGAACAGGGCCTTAGCACAGATACGCAGTATTTT	CASSLEQGLSTDTQYF
NA	TRBJ2-1	TRBV7-9	TRBD2	TGTGCCAGCAGCGTGAGCCTAGCGGGGGAAGGGAATGAGCAGTTCTTC	CASSVSLAGEGNEQFF
few	TRBJ2-7	TRBV6-1	NA	TGTGCCAGCAACCCCAGGGTGACCTCCTACGAGCAGTACTTC	CASNPRVTSYEQYF
NA	TRBJ1-4	TRBV5-1	NA	TGCGCCAGCAGCCCGCAGGGTGCAACTAATGAAAAACTGTTTTTT	CASSPQGATNEKLFF
NA	TRBJ1-2	TRBV5-1	NA	TGCGCCAGCAGCTGGGGCGGGGACGGCAACTATGGCTACACCTTC	CASSWGGDGNYGYTF
NA	TRBJ1-2	TRBV2	NA	TGTGCCAGCATGGGGGTTTCGGGCTATGGCTACACCTTC	CASMGVSGYGYTF
NA	TRBJ2-1	TRBV7-3	NA	TGTGCCAGCAGCCCCTCCGGGGCGGACCATGAGCAGTTCTTC	CASSPSGADHEQFF
NA	TRBJ2-5	TRBV19	NA	TGTGCCAGTGGCGGAACAGCTGTCCAAGAGACCCAGTACTTC	CASGGTAVQETQYF
NA	TRBJ2-7	TRBV5-4	TRBD1	TGTGCCAGCACACGGGACAGGGCCTACGAGCAGTACTTC	CASTRDRAYEQYF
NA	TRBJ2-7	TRBV7-9	NA	TGTGCCAGCAGCCTTCGAGGGGCGGCCTACGAGCAGTACTTC	CASSLRGAAYEQYF
NA	TRBJ2-1	TRBV7-9	NA	TGTGCCAGCAGCCGTAAGAGCTCCTACAATGAGCAGTTCTTC	CASSRKSSYNEQFF
few	TRBJ1-2	TRBV19	TRBD1	TGTGCCAGTAGTATCGGACAGGTCGGTGACTATGGCTACACCTTC	CASSIGQVGDYGYTF
NA	TRBJ2-2	TRBV7-7	NA	TGTGCCAGCAGCTCAGGGTCCGGGGGCATCGGGGAGCTGTTTTTT	CASSSGSGGIGELFF
few	TRBJ1-6	TRBV5-1	TRBD1	TGCGCCAGCAGCTTAGGGCAGGGGGCTTCACCCCTCCACTTT	CASSLGQGASPLHF
NA	TRBJ1-3	TRBV5-5	NA	TGTGCCAGCAGCTTGCAGAGCTCTGGAAACACCATATATTTT	CASSLQSSGNTIYF
NA	TRBJ2-5	TRBV30	NA	TGTGCCTGGAGTGTAGGGTCTAGCAGACAAGAGACCCAGTACTTC	CAWSVGSSRQETQYF
NA	TRBJ1-6	TRBV6-6	NA	TGTGCCAGCACCCAAAGCTCCTATAATTCACCCCTCCACTTT	CASTQSSYNSPLHF
NA	TRBJ2-6	TRBV19	NA	TGTGCCAGTAGTCATATCTGGGGAAGCGGGGCCAACGTCCTGACTTTC	CASSHIWGSGANVLTF
NA	TRBJ1-6	TRBV6-1	NA	TGTGCCAGCAGTGACAGGGATAATTCACCCCTCCACTTT	CASSDRDNSPLHF
NA	TRBJ1-5	TRBV28	TRBD1	TGTGCCAGCAGGCATCCGGGACAGGGTTCTCAGCCCCAGCATTTT	CASRHPGQGSQPQHF
NA	TRBJ1-4	TRBV28	TRBD1	TGTGCCAGCAGTTCTTCAGGGGGGAATGAAAAACTGTTTTTT	CASSSSGGNEKLFF
NA	TRBJ2-3	TRBV6-1	TRBD2	TGTGCCAGCAGTAGGACTAGCGGGGGGGGCGATACGCAGTATTTT	CASSRTSGGGDTQYF
few	TRBJ2-7	TRBV2	TRBD2	TGTGCCAGCAGTGAGGCGAGCGGGGGTCCCTACGAGCAGTACTTC	CASSEASGGPYEQYF
NA	TRBJ2-1	TRBV7-7	NA	TGTGCCAGCAGCTTAGCCCCCAGTGGTGAGCAGTTCTTC	CASSLAPSGEQFF
NA	TRBJ2-7	TRBV5-4	NA	TGTGCCAGCAGCCGACCCGGACCCGCGAGGGATGAGCAGTACTTC	CASSRPGPARDEQYF
NA	TRBJ2-7	TRBV6-1	TRBD2	TGTGCCAGCAGTGAACTCGGGACTAGCGGGAGCGGATCTCGCGAGCAGTACTTC	CASSELGTSGSGSREQYF
few	TRBJ1-6	TRBV28	NA	TGTGCCAGCAGTTCGCACCAGGATAATTCACCCCTCCACTTT	CASSSHQDNSPLHF
few	TRBJ2-1	TRBV19	TRBD2	TGTGCCAGTAGTTCGTTAGCGGGGGTAAGCAATGAGCAGTTCTTC	CASSSLAGVSNEQFF
once	TRBJ2-2	TRBV6-5	NA	TGTGCCAGCAGTTACTGGGCTTCTACCGGGGAGCTGTTTTTT	CASSYWASTGELFF
NA	TRBJ2-3	TRBV4-1	NA	TGCGCCAGGACTCCCTTCGGAGCCGGCGGCACAGATACGCAGTATTTT	CARTPFGAGGTDTQYF
NA	TRBJ1-1	TRBV4-2	NA	TGTGCCAGCAGCCCCTCCCGGGTGGTGGGGACTGAAGCTTTCTTT	CASSPSRVVGTEAFF
NA	TRBJ1-5	TRBV6-6	NA	TGTGCCAGCAGTCAACCTCAGATCTCTCAGCCCCAGCATTTT	CASSQPQISQPQHF
NA	TRBJ2-5	TRBV9	NA	TGTGCCAGCGTCGTATCCCCCGAACAAGAGACCCAGTACTTC	CASVVSPEQETQYF
NA	TRBJ2-3	TRBV6-5	NA	TGTGCCAGCAGTTACGAGGGGGGATGGAGCACAGATACGCAGTATTTT	CASSYEGGWSTDTQYF
NA	TRBJ1-2	TRBV5-6	TRBD1	TGTGCCAGCAGCTTACTGTCTACAGGGGGGATCTATGGCTACACCTTC	CASSLLSTGGIYGYTF
NA	TRBJ2-2	TRBV11-2	TRBD2	TGTGCCAGCAGCTCCGGGACTAGCGGGAGAGCCGGGGAGCTGTTTTTT	CASSSGTSGRAGELFF
NA	TRBJ1-2	TRBV6-5	NA	TGTGCCAGCAGTTACTCGCAGGGGAGCTATGGCTACACCTTC	CASSYSQGSYGYTF
few	TRBJ2-7	TRBV7-6	NA	TGTGCCAGCAGCTCCGGACTCCAGTCCTACGAGCAGTACTTC	CASSSGLQSYEQYF